Listed below are T cell receptor beta chains from one sample, sequenced in a study of blood T cell repertoires in COVID-19. The method was immunoSEQ multiplex PCR; TCRdb's version includes in-frame clones alone and lacks a portion of them. This table holds under 300,000 clones, about nine tenths found once. Material for sequencing was peripheral blood. The receptors originated from a woman in her thirties or forties with acute or convalescent COVID-19. The CDR3 runs from the conserved cysteine through the conserved F or W. The D gene is left open where the match is weak. For some rows the clone size is stated as once, few or many, or as a class when expanded; others skip it.

D gene	J gene	V gene	clone size	CDR3 protein	CDR3 DNA
.	TRBJ2-1	TRBV10-3	.	CAISEEEDYNEQFF	TGTGCCATCAGTGAAGAGGAGGACTACAATGAGCAGTTCTTC
TRBD1	TRBJ1-1	TRBV15	.	CATSRDGQAEAFF	TGTGCCACCAGCAGAGATGGACAGGCTGAAGCTTTCTTT
.	TRBJ1-2	TRBV27	.	CASRTLNYGYTF	TGTGCCAGCAGGACATTAAACTATGGCTACACCTTC
TRBD1	TRBJ1-5	TRBV19	once	CASRLQGDLNNQPQHF	TGTGCCAGTAGATTACAGGGGGACCTGAACAATCAGCCCCAGCATTTT
.	TRBJ2-1	TRBV18	.	CASSPPNGARNEQFF	TGTGCCAGCTCACCACCGAATGGGGCCAGGAATGAGCAGTTCTTC
.	TRBJ1-4	TRBV5-1	.	CASSPSGTNEKLFF	TGCGCCAGCAGCCCGTCAGGCACTAATGAAAAACTGTTTTTT
.	TRBJ2-5	TRBV2	.	CASRLADKTQYF	TGTGCCAGCAGGCTAGCCGATAAGACCCAGTACTTC
TRBD1	TRBJ1-1	TRBV19	.	CASSIGGDREFPEAFF	TGTGCCAGTAGTATAGGAGGGGACAGGGAGTTCCCTGAAGCTTTCTTT
TRBD1	TRBJ1-2	TRBV9	.	CASSGIGQVYGYTF	TGTGCCAGCAGCGGAATTGGACAGGTCTATGGCTACACCTTC
.	TRBJ1-1	TRBV11-2	.	CASSLGRRLMEGTEAFF	TGTGCCAGCAGCTTAGGACGCAGGCTGATGGAGGGCACTGAAGCTTTCTTT
.	TRBJ1-1	TRBV12-3/TRBV12-4	.	CATQGRGTEAFF	TGTGCCACCCAGGGGCGCGGGACTGAAGCTTTCTTT
TRBD1	TRBJ1-2	TRBV5-1	.	CASSKDRGESFYGYTF	TGCGCCAGCAGCAAGGACAGGGGGGAGTCCTTCTATGGCTACACCTTC
TRBD1	TRBJ1-2	TRBV10-2	.	CASSESSQGVWGYTF	TGCGCCAGCAGTGAGTCGTCCCAGGGGGTCTGGGGCTACACCTTC
TRBD1	TRBJ2-5	TRBV6-5	.	CANAQGYQETQYF	TGTGCCAACGCACAGGGGTACCAAGAGACCCAGTACTTC
TRBD1	TRBJ1-3	TRBV7-2	.	CASRGQGLSGNTIYF	TGTGCCAGCAGGGGACAGGGACTCTCTGGAAACACCATATATTTT
TRBD1	TRBJ1-2	TRBV5-6	.	CASRSTGSFGYTF	TGTGCCAGCAGATCGACAGGGTCCTTTGGCTACACCTTC
.	TRBJ1-2	TRBV30	.	CAWSPNPDGYTF	TGTGCCTGGAGCCCGAATCCAGATGGCTACACCTTC
TRBD1	TRBJ2-5	TRBV2	.	CASSERQGWETQYF	TGTGCCAGCAGTGAAAGACAGGGCTGGGAGACCCAGTACTTC
TRBD1	TRBJ2-3	TRBV2	once	CARGTGTTDTQYF	TGTGCCAGGGGGACAGGAACCACAGATACGCAGTATTTT
TRBD1	TRBJ1-6	TRBV2	.	CASRRDRALGSPLHF	TGTGCCAGCCGAAGGGACAGGGCCTTGGGATCACCCCTCCACTTT
.	TRBJ1-1	TRBV6-5	once	CASSSPATGGYEAFF	TGTGCCAGCAGTTCCCCAGCAACGGGGGGGTATGAAGCTTTCTTT
.	TRBJ2-2	TRBV13	.	CASSLAGSPEANTGELFF	TGTGCCAGCAGCTTAGCGGGTTCACCCGAAGCGAACACCGGGGAGCTGTTTTTT
TRBD1	TRBJ1-1	TRBV29-1	.	CSVGQAGAEAFF	TGCAGCGTGGGACAGGCAGGCGCTGAAGCTTTCTTT
TRBD2	TRBJ2-5	TRBV6-1	once	CASSELLLAGSETQYF	TGTGCCAGCAGTGAACTTCTTCTAGCGGGGAGCGAGACCCAGTACTTC
TRBD1	TRBJ1-2	TRBV19	.	CASTLDRENSYGYTF	TGTGCCAGTACCCTCGACAGGGAGAATTCCTATGGCTACACCTTC
.	TRBJ2-2	TRBV5-4	.	CASTFQGGTLGGELFF	TGTGCCAGCACCTTCCAGGGTGGGACATTAGGTGGGGAGCTGTTTTTT
TRBD2	TRBJ2-1	TRBV3-1/TRBV3-2	.	CASSRQLPGGTSGNNEQFF	TGTGCCAGCAGCCGACAACTTCCCGGGGGGACTAGCGGGAACAATGAGCAGTTCTTC
TRBD1	TRBJ1-5	TRBV4-1	.	CASSQVGQGNQPQHF	TGCGCCAGCAGCCAAGTGGGACAGGGGAATCAGCCCCAGCATTTT
.	TRBJ1-1	TRBV20-1	.	CSADLGRAFF	TGCAGTGCTGACCTGGGGCGAGCTTTCTTT
.	TRBJ1-5	TRBV2	.	CASSVETLRNQPQHF	TGTGCCAGCAGTGTGGAGACCCTTAGGAATCAGCCCCAGCATTTT
.	TRBJ1-5	TRBV7-2	.	CASSLGVGGQPQHF	TGTGCCAGCAGCTTAGGGGTGGGAGGGCAGCCCCAGCATTTT
.	TRBJ1-2	TRBV28	.	CASSLPGEYNYGYTF	TGTGCCAGCAGTTTACCGGGGGAGTATAACTATGGCTACACCTTC
TRBD1	TRBJ1-3	TRBV14	.	CASSQWAGTVAGNTIYF	TGTGCCAGCAGCCAATGGGCCGGGACAGTCGCCGGAAACACCATATATTTT
.	TRBJ1-5	TRBV19	.	CASSPRTHSNQPQHF	TGTGCCAGTAGTCCCCGGACTCATAGCAATCAGCCCCAGCATTTT
TRBD2	TRBJ2-3	TRBV24-1	.	CATSDRLAGTDTQYF	TGTGCCACCAGTGACCGACTAGCGGGCACAGATACGCAGTATTTT
.	TRBJ1-2	TRBV7-2	.	CASSSSGDAGFSGYTF	TGTGCCAGCAGCTCCAGCGGGGACGCCGGATTCTCTGGCTACACCTTC
.	TRBJ1-5	TRBV5-6	.	CASSQGIGYQPQHF	TGTGCCAGCAGCCAGGGTATCGGATATCAGCCCCAGCATTTT
.	TRBJ2-1	TRBV5-8	.	CASSLTGFGYNEQFF	TGTGCCAGCAGCCTAACAGGGTTCGGCTACAATGAGCAGTTCTTC
.	TRBJ2-5	TRBV9	.	CASSVVGGSRETQYF	TGTGCCAGCAGCGTAGTTGGGGGGTCCAGAGAGACCCAGTACTTC
TRBD1	TRBJ2-3	TRBV14	.	CASSLDRVLDTQYF	TGTGCCAGCAGCCTGGACAGGGTTCTCGATACGCAGTATTTT
.	TRBJ1-6	TRBV11-2	.	CASSLGGINSPLHF	TGTGCCAGCAGCTTAGGAGGGATTAATTCACCCCTCCACTTT
TRBD2	TRBJ2-5	TRBV3-1/TRBV3-2	.	CASSQEYGGGQETQYF	TGTGCCAGCAGCCAAGAGTACGGGGGGGGGCAAGAGACCCAGTACTTC
TRBD1	TRBJ1-6	TRBV30	.	CAWRVLDRTNSPLHF	TGTGCCTGGAGAGTCTTGGACAGGACTAATTCACCCCTCCACTTT
TRBD1	TRBJ1-6	TRBV19	once	CASSLGTGNSPLHF	TGTGCCAGTAGTCTCGGGACAGGGAATTCACCCCTCCACTTT
.	TRBJ1-2	TRBV11-2	.	CASRPTDTIYGYTF	TGTGCCAGCAGGCCGACAGACACCATCTATGGCTACACCTTC
.	TRBJ1-2	TRBV9	once	CASSVAHKPGGYTF	TGTGCCAGCAGCGTAGCTCACAAACCAGGCGGCTACACCTTC
.	TRBJ1-1	TRBV9	.	CASSLGAQNTEAFF	TGTGCCAGCAGCCTGGGGGCACAGAACACTGAAGCTTTCTTT
.	TRBJ1-5	TRBV7-8	once	CASSKPDRFSNQPQHF	TGTGCCAGCAGTAAACCCGACAGGTTTAGCAATCAGCCCCAGCATTTT
.	TRBJ2-5	TRBV7-9	.	CATRLGGETQYF	TGTGCCACAAGACTAGGCGGGGAGACCCAGTACTTC
TRBD1	TRBJ1-4	TRBV12-5	once	CASGLAVGQSAATNEKLFF	TGTGCTAGTGGTTTGGCCGTGGGACAGAGCGCCGCAACTAATGAAAAACTGTTTTTT
.	TRBJ1-2	TRBV3-1/TRBV3-2	.	CASSQVAWEGSYFYGYTF	TGTGCCAGCAGCCAAGTTGCCTGGGAGGGATCCTATTTCTATGGCTACACCTTC
.	TRBJ2-3	TRBV10-2	.	CASSEMRGDTQYF	TGCGCCAGCAGTGAGATGCGAGGCGATACGCAGTATTTT
.	TRBJ1-6	TRBV2	.	CASSDTRTFQAPLHF	TGTGCCAGCAGTGACACCCGGACATTCCAGGCACCCCTCCACTTT
.	TRBJ1-6	TRBV5-1	.	CASSLGGSAGLSPLHF	TGCGCCAGCAGCTTGGGGGGCTCCGCGGGACTTTCACCCCTCCACTTT
.	TRBJ1-1	TRBV5-4	once	CASSLARVNTEAFF	TGTGCCAGCAGCTTGGCCAGGGTGAACACTGAAGCTTTCTTT